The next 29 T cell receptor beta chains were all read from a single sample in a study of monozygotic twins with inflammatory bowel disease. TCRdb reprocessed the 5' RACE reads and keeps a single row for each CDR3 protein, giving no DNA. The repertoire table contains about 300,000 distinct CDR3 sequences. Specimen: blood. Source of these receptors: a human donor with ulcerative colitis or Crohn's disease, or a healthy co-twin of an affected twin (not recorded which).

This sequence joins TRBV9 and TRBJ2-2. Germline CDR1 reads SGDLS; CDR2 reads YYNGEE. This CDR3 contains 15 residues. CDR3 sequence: CASSVMVSNTGELFF.

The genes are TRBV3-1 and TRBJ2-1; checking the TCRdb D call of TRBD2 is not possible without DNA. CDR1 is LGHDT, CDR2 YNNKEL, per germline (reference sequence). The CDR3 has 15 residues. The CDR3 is CASSHLRATGNEQFF.

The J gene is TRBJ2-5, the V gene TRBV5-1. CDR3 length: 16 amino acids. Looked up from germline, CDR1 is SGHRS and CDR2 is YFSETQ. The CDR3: CASSLGIGSYQETQYF.

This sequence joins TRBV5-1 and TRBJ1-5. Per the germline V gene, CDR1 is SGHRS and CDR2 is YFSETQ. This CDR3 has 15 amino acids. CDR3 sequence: CASSLDGSGNQPQHF.

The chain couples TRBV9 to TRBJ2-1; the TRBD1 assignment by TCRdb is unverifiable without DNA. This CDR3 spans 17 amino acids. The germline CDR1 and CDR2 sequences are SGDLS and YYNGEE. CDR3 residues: CASSVGGGHTSYNEQFF.

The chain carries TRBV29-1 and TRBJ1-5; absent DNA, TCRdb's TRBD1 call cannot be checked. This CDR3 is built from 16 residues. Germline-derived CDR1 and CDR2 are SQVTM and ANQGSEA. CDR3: CSVGGSTGGRNQAQHF.

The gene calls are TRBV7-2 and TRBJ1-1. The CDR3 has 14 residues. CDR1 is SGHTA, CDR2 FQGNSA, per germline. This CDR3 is CASSLTASITEAFF.

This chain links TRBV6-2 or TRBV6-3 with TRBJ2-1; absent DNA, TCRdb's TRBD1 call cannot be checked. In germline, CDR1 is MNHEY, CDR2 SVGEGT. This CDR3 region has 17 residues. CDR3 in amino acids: CASTNSLRGVVANEQFF.

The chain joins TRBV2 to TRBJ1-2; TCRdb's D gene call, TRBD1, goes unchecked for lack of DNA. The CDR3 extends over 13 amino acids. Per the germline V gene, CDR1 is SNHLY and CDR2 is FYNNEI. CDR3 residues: CASRPGQGSGYTF.

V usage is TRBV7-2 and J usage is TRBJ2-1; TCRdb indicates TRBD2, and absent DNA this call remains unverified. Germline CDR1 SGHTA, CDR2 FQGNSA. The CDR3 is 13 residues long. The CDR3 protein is CASSQSPAIQQFF.

CDR3 amino acids: CASSPASGPEAFF. The chain employs TRBV28 and TRBJ1-1. Germline assignment: CDR1 MDHEN and CDR2 SYDVKM. This CDR3 comprises 13 residues.

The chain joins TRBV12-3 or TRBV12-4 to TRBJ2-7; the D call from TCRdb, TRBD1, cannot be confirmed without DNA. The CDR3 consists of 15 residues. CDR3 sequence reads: CASSRRTGFSYEQYF.

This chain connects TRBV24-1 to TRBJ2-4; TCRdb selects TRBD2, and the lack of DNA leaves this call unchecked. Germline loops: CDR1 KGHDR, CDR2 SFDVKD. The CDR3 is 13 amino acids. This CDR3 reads CATSDPTRNIQYF.

The CDR3 here is CASSPTGSYNEQFF. The V call is TRBV18, the J call TRBJ2-1; TCRdb's D gene call, TRBD1, goes unchecked for lack of DNA. Germline V lookup: CDR1 KGHSH, CDR2 LQKENI. The CDR3 is made up of 14 amino acids.

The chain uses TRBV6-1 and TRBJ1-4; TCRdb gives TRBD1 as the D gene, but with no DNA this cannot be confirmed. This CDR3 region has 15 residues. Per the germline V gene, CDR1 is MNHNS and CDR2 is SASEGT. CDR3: CASSPRDRGGEKLFF.

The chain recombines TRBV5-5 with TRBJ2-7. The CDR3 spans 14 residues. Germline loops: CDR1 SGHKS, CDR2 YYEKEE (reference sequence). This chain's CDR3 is CASSLIGTSYEQYF.

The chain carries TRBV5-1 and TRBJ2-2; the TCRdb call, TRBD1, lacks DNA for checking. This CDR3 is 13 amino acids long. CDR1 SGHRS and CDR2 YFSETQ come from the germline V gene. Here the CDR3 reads CASNQGATGELFF. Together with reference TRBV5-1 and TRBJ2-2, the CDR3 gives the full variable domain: KAGVTQTPRYLIKTRGQQVTLSCSPISGHRSVSWYQQTPGQGLQFLFEYFSETQRNKGNFPGRFSGRQFSNSRSEMNVSTLELGDSALYLCASNQGATGELFFGEGSRLTVL.

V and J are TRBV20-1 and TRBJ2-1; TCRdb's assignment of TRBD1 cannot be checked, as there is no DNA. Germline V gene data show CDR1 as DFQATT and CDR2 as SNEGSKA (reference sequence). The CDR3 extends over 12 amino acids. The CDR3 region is CSASYRGPQRFF.

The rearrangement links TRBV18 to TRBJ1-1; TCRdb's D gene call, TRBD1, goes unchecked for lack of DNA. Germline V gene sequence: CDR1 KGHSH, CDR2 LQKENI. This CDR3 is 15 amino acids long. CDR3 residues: CASSPPGTMNTEAFF.

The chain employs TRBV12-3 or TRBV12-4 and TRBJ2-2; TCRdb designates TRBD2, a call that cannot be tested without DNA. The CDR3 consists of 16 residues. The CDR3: CASSRTSGGNTGELFF.

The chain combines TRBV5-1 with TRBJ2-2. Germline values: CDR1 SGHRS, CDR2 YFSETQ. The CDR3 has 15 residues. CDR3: CASSLSAVNTGELFF.

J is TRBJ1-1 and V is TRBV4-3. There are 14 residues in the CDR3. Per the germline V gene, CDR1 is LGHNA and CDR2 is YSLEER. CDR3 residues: CASSQESQAREAFF.

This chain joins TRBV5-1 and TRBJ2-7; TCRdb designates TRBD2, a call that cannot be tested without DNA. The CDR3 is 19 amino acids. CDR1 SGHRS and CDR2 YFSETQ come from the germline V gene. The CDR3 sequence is CASSLRLGRGRANEHEQYF.

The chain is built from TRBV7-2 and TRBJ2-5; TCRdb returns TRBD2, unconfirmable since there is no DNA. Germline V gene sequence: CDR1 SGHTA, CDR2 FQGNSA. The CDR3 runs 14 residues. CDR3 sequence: CASSPTTSAETQYF.

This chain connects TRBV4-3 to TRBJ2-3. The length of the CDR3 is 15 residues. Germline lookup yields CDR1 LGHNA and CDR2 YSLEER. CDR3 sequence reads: CASSQTIVGTDTQYF.

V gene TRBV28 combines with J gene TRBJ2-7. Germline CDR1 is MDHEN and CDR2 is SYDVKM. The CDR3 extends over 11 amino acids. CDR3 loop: CASSFDYEQYF.

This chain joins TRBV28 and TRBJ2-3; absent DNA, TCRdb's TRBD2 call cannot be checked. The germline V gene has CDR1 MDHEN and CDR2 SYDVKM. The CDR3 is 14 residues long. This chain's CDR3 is CASSLGLGLDTQYF.

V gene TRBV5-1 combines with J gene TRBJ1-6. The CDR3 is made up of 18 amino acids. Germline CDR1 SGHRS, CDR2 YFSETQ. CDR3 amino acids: CASSLARTSGTENSPLHF. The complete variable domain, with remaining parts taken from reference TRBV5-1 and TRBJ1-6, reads KAGVTQTPRYLIKTRGQQVTLSCSPISGHRSVSWYQQTPGQGLQFLFEYFSETQRNKGNFPGRFSGRQFSNSRSEMNVSTLELGDSALYLCASSLARTSGTENSPLHFGNGTRLTVT.

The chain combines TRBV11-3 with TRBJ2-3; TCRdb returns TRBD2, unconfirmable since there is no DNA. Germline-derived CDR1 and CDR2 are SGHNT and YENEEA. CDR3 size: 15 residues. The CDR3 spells CASSPRAGDTDTQYF.